This TCR beta chain was identified during a study of control samples from healthy donors and cancer patients. Only in-frame clones appear in the TCRdb table, and some are missing; sequencing was by immunoSEQ multiplex PCR. This table holds about 110,000 clones, roughly 88% found once. This clone was detected once. This CDR3 contains 13 residues. Germline values: CDR1 SGHRS, CDR2 YFSETQ. The V gene end was trimmed by 4 bases and the J gene end by 3 bases; junction bases not matched to a gene: 3. The sample consisted of PBMCs. V gene TRBV5-1 combines with J gene TRBJ1-2, with TRBD1 matching 7 bases. The sequence came from a woman aged 55-69 years with lung cancer. CDR3 amino acids: CASSTGQDYGYTF. Written as DNA, the CDR3 is TGCGCCAGCAGCACCGGACAGGACTATGGCTACACCTTC.